The 18 T cell receptor beta chains given below trace back to one sample, sequenced in a study of monozygotic twins with inflammatory bowel disease. TCRdb reprocessed the 5' RACE reads and stores each CDR3 protein as one record, lacking DNA. The sample data list roughly 150,000 distinct CDR3 sequences. The sequencing input was blood. These receptors all come from a human donor with ulcerative colitis or Crohn's disease, or a healthy co-twin of an affected twin (not recorded which).

The chain joins TRBV5-1 to TRBJ1-1. The CDR3 is made up of 11 amino acids. Per germline, CDR1 SGHRS and CDR2 YFSETQ. The CDR3 region is CASRKDVQAFF.

This chain links TRBV7-2 with TRBJ2-3; the TCRdb call, TRBD2, lacks DNA for checking. Germline V CDR1 and CDR2: SGHTA, FQGNSA. There are 15 residues in the CDR3. CDR3 in amino acids: CASSFSGGPGDTQYF.

The V and J genes are TRBV5-1 and TRBJ1-1. The germline CDR1 and CDR2 sequences are SGHRS and YFSETQ. CDR3 size: 14 residues. The CDR3 loop reads CASSLARLNTEAFF.

This sequence joins TRBV7-8 and TRBJ1-1; absent DNA, TCRdb's TRBD1 call cannot be checked. The CDR3 runs to 15 residues. CDR1 and CDR2 (germline): SGHVS, FQNEAQ. The CDR3 region is CASSGHGQTNTEAFF.

The V call is TRBV7-2, the J call TRBJ2-1; the D call of TRBD2 rests on TCRdb alone, since no DNA is present to check it. The germline CDR1 and CDR2 sequences are SGHTA and FQGNSA. The CDR3 runs to 16 residues. Here the CDR3 reads CASSLSFAGGRWEQFF.

V is TRBV18 and J is TRBJ2-7; TCRdb selects TRBD1, and the lack of DNA leaves this call unchecked. This CDR3 comprises 13 residues. The germline gives CDR1 KGHSH, CDR2 LQKENI. The CDR3 is CASSPSDAREQYF.

The chain has TRBV5-1 and TRBJ2-3; TCRdb's assignment of TRBD1 cannot be checked, as there is no DNA. CDR3 length: 15 residues. The germline CDR1 and CDR2 sequences are SGHRS and YFSETQ. The CDR3 is CASSAQGNGADTQYF.

The rearrangement links TRBV27 to TRBJ1-6. Per the germline V gene, CDR1 is MNHEY and CDR2 is SMNVEV (reference sequence). This CDR3 comprises 14 residues. This CDR3 is CASSLPGFDSPLHF.

The J gene is TRBJ1-1, the V gene TRBV6-5. The CDR3 sequence is 13 residues long. Germline CDR1 and CDR2: MNHEY and SVGAGI. This CDR3 is CASRNGMNTEAFF.

The chain links TRBV4-3 to TRBJ1-4; TCRdb outputs TRBD1, but without DNA this stays unchecked. Per the germline V gene, CDR1 is LGHNA and CDR2 is YSLEER. CDR3 length: 18 amino acids. CDR3 protein: CASSQDFSRVGTNEKLFF.

V and J are TRBV5-1 and TRBJ2-1; there is no DNA to check the TCRdb D call of TRBD2. Germline CDR1 is SGHRS and CDR2 is YFSETQ. CDR3 length equals 18 residues. CDR3 protein: CASSRLAGGTLFRDEQFF.

The chain recombines TRBV5-1 with TRBJ2-1; as DNA is missing, the TRBD1 call by TCRdb cannot be tested. The CDR3 covers 16 residues. Germline V gene data show CDR1 as SGHRS and CDR2 as YFSETQ. The CDR3 region is CASSRGQGGSYNEQFF.

This chain uses TRBV7-6 with TRBJ1-3. The CDR3 has 15 amino acids. CDR1 is SGHVS, CDR2 FNYEAQ, per germline. Here the CDR3 reads CASSLVGGSGNTIYF.

V gene TRBV20-1 combines with J gene TRBJ1-1; the TRBD1 assignment by TCRdb is unverifiable without DNA. The CDR3 totals 14 residues. Germline-derived CDR1 and CDR2 are DFQATT and SNEGSKA (reference sequence). CDR3 sequence reads: CSALRDTRNTEAFF.

V and J are TRBV5-1 and TRBJ2-3; without DNA, the TCRdb call of TRBD2 cannot be checked. The CDR3 loop spans 16 amino acids. Germline CDR1 SGHRS, CDR2 YFSETQ. The CDR3 region is CASSLDPAGSTDTQYF.

The chain combines TRBV5-1 with TRBJ2-7; TCRdb outputs TRBD1, but without DNA this stays unchecked. The CDR3 has 14 residues. Per the germline V gene, CDR1 is SGHRS and CDR2 is YFSETQ. The CDR3 spells CASSLSGQTYEQYF.

J is TRBJ2-7 and V is TRBV5-4; the D call from TCRdb, TRBD1, cannot be confirmed without DNA. The CDR3 covers 14 residues. Germline values: CDR1 SGHNT, CDR2 YYREEE (reference sequence). CDR3 protein: CASSFGTFSYEQYF.

The CDR3 spells CASSLGLGVDFNEQFF. This sequence joins TRBV7-3 and TRBJ2-1. The CDR3 has 16 amino acids. Germline assignment: CDR1 SGHTA and CDR2 FQGTGA.